This T cell receptor beta chain was found in a study of graft-versus-host responses after intestinal transplantation. Libraries were prepared by immunoSEQ multiplex PCR; TCRdb keeps only in-frame clonotypes and omits some of them. The sample has 8,000 to 10,000 clones; over 25% are singletons. The junction had 11 bases not matched to a gene; V was cut back by 5 bases and J by 5 bases. Per germline, CDR1 SGHAT and CDR2 FQNNGV. This CDR3 comprises 16 residues. Responders that carried the CFSE label, some 200,000 of them, were plated with some 200,000 irradiated, violet-dye-labeled stimulator cells. This clone appeared a single time.

The specimen was alloreactive CD8+ T cells from a mixed lymphocyte reaction culture, collected before transplantation. The subset: CFSE-low proliferating T cells sorted from roughly six-day pre-transplant mixed lymphocyte reaction (GvH or HvG direction). The sequence was collected from a human patient who was an organ donor for intestinal transplantation. This chain uses TRBV11-2 with TRBJ2-1; 8 nucleotides line up with TRBD2. The CDR3 DNA sequence: TGTGCCAGCAGCATACTAAGCGGGAGTTGGAACAATGAGCAGTTCTTC. This sequence encodes CASSILSGSWNNEQFF.